The present T cell receptor beta chain was sequenced within a study of CD8 T cells in ankylosing spondylitis. Quantitative 5'-RACE was performed with molecular barcodes, and it yielded the TCR beta libraries. TCRdb passed the 5' RACE reads through MiXCR, listing each CDR3 protein once. The sample holds 300,000 to 400,000 distinct CDR3 sequences, approximately 22% seen once. This TCR derives from a male donor with ankylosing spondylitis or in good health (not recorded which). Input material: blood, either unsorted or a sorted T cell fraction (not recorded which).

As DNA, the CDR3 is TGTGCCAGCAGCGGGGCGGACGGCCTCTCCTACGAGCAGTACTTC. This sequence encodes CASSGADGLSYEQYF. The chain is built from TRBV7-9 and TRBJ2-7; possibly TRBD1 for D (5 bases). The CDR3 sequence is 15 residues long. From germline, CDR1 is SEHNR and CDR2 FQNEAQ (reference sequence). Trimming removed 5 bases at V and 0 bases at J, with 14 bases between.